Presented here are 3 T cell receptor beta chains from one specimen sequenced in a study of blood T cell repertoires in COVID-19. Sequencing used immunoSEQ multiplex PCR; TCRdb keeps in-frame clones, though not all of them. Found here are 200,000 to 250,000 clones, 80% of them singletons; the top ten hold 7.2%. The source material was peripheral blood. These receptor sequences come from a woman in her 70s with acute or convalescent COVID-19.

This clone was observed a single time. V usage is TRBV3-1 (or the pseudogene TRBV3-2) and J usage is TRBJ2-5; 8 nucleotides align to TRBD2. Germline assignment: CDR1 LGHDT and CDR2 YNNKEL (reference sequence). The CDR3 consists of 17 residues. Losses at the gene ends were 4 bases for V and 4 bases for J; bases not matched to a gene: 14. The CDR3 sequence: CASSPSVFAGGIETQYF. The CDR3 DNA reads TGTGCCAGCAGCCCATCAGTGTTCGCGGGGGGTATAGAGACCCAGTACTTC.

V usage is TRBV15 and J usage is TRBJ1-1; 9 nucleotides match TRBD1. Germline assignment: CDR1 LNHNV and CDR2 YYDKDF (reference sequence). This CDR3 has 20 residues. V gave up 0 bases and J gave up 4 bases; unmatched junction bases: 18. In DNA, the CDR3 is TGTGCCACCAGCAGAGATACACTTTTGTCCCGGGACAGGGTTGGCACTGAAGCTTTCTTT. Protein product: CATSRDTLLSRDRVGTEAFF.

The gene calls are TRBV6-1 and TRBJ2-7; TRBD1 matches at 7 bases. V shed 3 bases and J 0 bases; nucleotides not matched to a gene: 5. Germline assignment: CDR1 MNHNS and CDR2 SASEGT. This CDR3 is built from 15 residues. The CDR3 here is CASSDQTGSSYEQYF. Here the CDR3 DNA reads TGTGCCAGCAGTGATCAGACAGGGAGCTCCTACGAGCAGTACTTC.